The sequence of this T cell receptor beta chain was determined in a study of cytomegalovirus exposure and HLA in healthy donors. Study context: Most genotyped donors, roughly 83% of about 360, had Caucasian-associated genetic ancestry.

Worth noting for this clone: Its specificity is unknown. The same CDR3 arises from other DNA sequences in this sample as well.

Study-wide points: For most TCR beta V segments, an earlier analysis put the productive rate at about 87% or about 30% of the time.

PCR involved 60 Vbeta and 13 Jbeta primers. Generated by immunoSEQ multiplex PCR, the TCRdb table keeps only in-frame clones and is missing some. The table records about 200,000 clones, around 82% of them present only once. The germline V gene has CDR1 GTSNPN and CDR2 SVGIG (reference sequence). V dropped 3 bases and J dropped 10 bases, with 21 bases sitting between them. The CDR3 has 14 amino acids. The chain couples TRBV30 to TRBJ1-1, with D unclear. This TCR came from a young woman in good health and CMV-seronegative. What was sequenced was PBMCs. The CDR3 is CAWSVLVGIGGAFF. CDR3 sequence (DNA): TGTGCCTGGAGCGTACTTGTGGGGATTGGAGGAGCTTTCTTT.